These 19 T cell receptor beta chains originate from one sample sequenced in a study of blood T cells in healthy people across ages. The second PCR ran roughly 6 to 11 cycles with a sample-barcoded 5' primer and J-beta primers. TCRdb re-analysed the 5' RACE reads in MiXCR, keeping a single row per CDR3 protein. The data contain about 640,000 distinct CDR3 sequences, roughly 58% of them singletons. Sequencing was carried out using blood. These receptors came from a man in his 60s in good health.

The rearrangement joins TRBV20-1 to TRBJ2-1; the match to TRBD1 covers 7 bases. From germline, CDR1 is DFQATT and CDR2 SNEGSKA (reference sequence). The CDR3 has 13 residues. Unmatched junction bases numbered 6, after V lost 5 bases and J lost 5 bases. CDR3 in amino acids: CSAGPTGNNEQFF. The CDR3 nucleotides are TGCAGTGCTGGGCCGACAGGGAACAATGAGCAGTTCTTC.

The chain combines TRBV5-1 with TRBJ2-5; the D call may be TRBD1 or TRBD2 (5 bases each). V lost 1 base and J 2 bases, leaving 24 bases between the germline ends. CDR1 is SGHRS and CDR2 is YFSETQ in the germline V gene. The CDR3 loop spans 19 amino acids. The CDR3 DNA sequence: TGCGCCAGCAGCTTGTCGTATTTGTGGGGGTCTAACGAACAAGAGACCCAGTACTTC. Its translation: CASSLSYLWGSNEQETQYF.

There are a few counts of this clonotype. The genes are TRBV7-2 and TRBJ2-1; D gene uncertain. The germline V gene has CDR1 SGHTA and CDR2 FQGNSA. V was shortened by 0 bases and J by 8 bases, with 2 bases between the two germline ends. The CDR3 is made up of 11 amino acids. CDR3 sequence reads: CASSLAHEQFF. The CDR3 coding sequence is TGTGCCAGCAGCTTAGCCCATGAGCAGTTCTTC.

A few counts support this clonotype. V usage is TRBV4-1 and J usage is TRBJ2-7; possibly TRBD1 or TRBD2 for D (6 bases each). CDR3 size: 16 residues. V dropped 0 bases and J dropped 4 bases, with 16 bases sitting between them. CDR1 and CDR2 from the germline V gene are MGHRA and YSYEKL. CDR3: CASSQDAGRRGYEQYF. The CDR3 bases are TGCGCCAGCAGCCAAGATGCGGGACGGAGGGGGTACGAGCAGTACTTC.

The V and J genes are TRBV3-1 and TRBJ2-1; 10 bases map to TRBD2. The CDR3 is 16 residues long. V shed 3 bases, J shed 7 bases, and the junction held 9 bases outside the gene matches. The germline V gene encodes CDR1 LGHDT and CDR2 YNNKEL (reference sequence). This chain's CDR3 is CASSHIAGGIGNEQFF. The CDR3, as DNA: TGTGCCAGCAGCCACATAGCGGGGGGTATTGGGAATGAGCAGTTCTTC.

This clonotype was seen a few times. This sequence joins TRBV3-1 and TRBJ2-7, with 7 nucleotides matching TRBD1. Germline-derived CDR1 and CDR2 are LGHDT and YNNKEL (reference sequence). J gave up 1 base and V 0 bases, and 3 bases lay outside the gene matches. The CDR3 contains 15 residues. CDR3 protein: CASSQDGTVSYEQYF. DNA of the CDR3: TGTGCCAGCAGCCAAGACGGGACAGTGTCCTACGAGCAGTACTTC.

This clonotype was counted ten times or more. The CDR3 loop is CASSLGRNTEAFF. Here the CDR3 DNA reads TGTGCCAGCAGCTTAGGACGGAACACTGAAGCTTTCTTT. The rearrangement links TRBV7-6 to TRBJ1-1; D remains unclear. The CDR3 totals 13 residues. Germline V gives CDR1 SGHVS, CDR2 FNYEAQ. Trimming took 1 base from V and 1 from J, leaving 4 bases between them.

The V and J genes are TRBV6-1 and TRBJ2-2, with D perhaps TRBD1 (5 bases). This CDR3 has 16 residues. V was shortened by 1 base and J by 5 bases, with 14 bases between the two germline ends. CDR1 is MNHNS, CDR2 SASEGT, per germline. The CDR3 sequence is CASSEVKGRGTGELFF. CDR3 DNA: TGTGCCAGCAGTGAAGTGAAAGGAAGGGGAACCGGGGAGCTGTTTTTT.

This clonotype has a handful of counts. The chain has TRBV7-9 and TRBJ1-6, with a tentative D call TRBD1 (5 bases). Trimming removed 1 base at V and 9 bases at J, with 16 bases between. CDR1 and CDR2 from the germline V gene are SEHNR and FQNEAQ (reference sequence). The CDR3 is 16 residues long. For the CDR3, the DNA is TGTGCCAGCAGCTTAGAGGACACCTACGGTGGTTCACCCCTCCACTTT. Its protein product is CASSLEDTYGGSPLHF.

Worth noting for this clonotype: One junction end disagrees with the germline gene, perhaps due to a read error. The chain links TRBV6-5 to TRBJ2-5; D is undetermined. The assigned J gene may be wrong: the sequence end matches TRBJ2-7 better. This CDR3 spans 14 amino acids. Germline V gene lookup returns CDR1 MNHEY and CDR2 SVGAGI. The CDR3 region is CASSDSSGDYEQYF. In DNA form, the CDR3 reads TGTGCCAGCAGTGACTCGTCAGGTGACTACGAGCAGTACTTC.

This clonotype was counted a few times. This rearrangement joins TRBV12-3 or TRBV12-4 to TRBJ2-3; TRBD1 agrees at 7 bases. CDR3 length: 14 amino acids. V was pared by 3 bases and J by 2 bases, with 2 bases of the junction left unmatched. Written as DNA, the CDR3 is TGTGCCAGCAGTTTTCAGGGGGTCACAGATACGCAGTATTTT. This translates into CASSFQGVTDTQYF.

The DNA of the CDR3 is TGCAGCGCCTGGACAGGCCGGGATACGCAGTATTTT. Translated: CSAWTGRDTQYF. The chain recombines TRBV20-1 with TRBJ2-3; 7 nucleotides match TRBD1. The CDR3 length is 12 residues. Per germline, CDR1 DFQATT and CDR2 SNEGSKA (reference sequence).

The V call is TRBV9, the J call TRBJ1-2; D is unresolved. CDR1 and CDR2 from the germline V gene are SGDLS and YYNGEE. V lost 6 bases, J lost 0 bases, and 15 bases lay in between. The CDR3 is 15 amino acids. The CDR3 nucleotides are TGTGCCAGCACCTTAAGGGCGCAGGCTAACTATGGCTACACCTTC. It yields the protein CASTLRAQANYGYTF.

The chain has TRBV5-1 and TRBJ2-5, with D hard to call. The CDR3 has 13 amino acids. The germline gives CDR1 SGHRS, CDR2 YFSETQ. Trimming shortened V by 4 bases and J by 1 base, and 8 bases separated the two germline ends. Here the CDR3 reads CASSKALQETQYF. DNA for the CDR3: TGCGCCAGCAGCAAAGCACTCCAAGAGACCCAGTACTTC.

This clonotype was picked up one time. The chain employs TRBV20-1 and TRBJ2-1; TRBD1 agrees at 9 bases. From germline, CDR1 is DFQATT and CDR2 SNEGSKA (reference sequence). The J segment lost 5 bases and the V segment lost 3 bases, leaving 5 bases of the junction unmatched. This CDR3 is built from 14 residues. CDR3 region: CSARRDRDNNEQFF. CDR3 coding DNA: TGCAGTGCTAGGAGGGACAGGGACAACAATGAGCAGTTCTTC.

CDR3 sequence reads: CASSPGLAGSPGELFF. The CDR3 DNA sequence: TGTGCCAGCAGCCCGGGACTAGCGGGGTCTCCCGGGGAGCTGTTTTTT. The chain recombines TRBV9 with TRBJ2-2; 13 nucleotides align to TRBD2. The CDR3 has 16 amino acids. Per the germline V gene, CDR1 is SGDLS and CDR2 is YYNGEE. Trimming at V came to 4 bases and at J to 6 bases, leaving 6 bases not matched to a gene.

In its sample, this clonotype was seen a few times. The V call is TRBV5-1, the J call TRBJ1-1; TRBD1 matches at 9 bases. This CDR3 region has 16 residues. Germline CDR1 SGHRS, CDR2 YFSETQ. V lost 0 bases to trimming and J lost 4 bases; unmatched junction nucleotides: 7. Written as DNA, the CDR3 is TGCGCCAGCAGCTTGGTTCCGACAGGGGGGGGCACTGAAGCTTTCTTT. It yields the protein CASSLVPTGGGTEAFF.

The genes are TRBV4-1 and TRBJ2-7; D gene uncertain. Germline V gene lookup returns CDR1 MGHRA and CDR2 YSYEKL. The V end was cut by 4 bases, the J end by 4 bases, with 11 bases between. The CDR3 sequence is 13 residues long. The CDR3 DNA follows: TGCGCCAGCAGCCTTTCGACTGATTACGAGCAGTACTTC. It translates to CASSLSTDYEQYF.

CDR3 amino acids: CSASRSGGTEQYF. CDR3 DNA: TGCAGTGCTAGCCGGAGCGGGGGGACCGAGCAGTACTTC. This sequence joins TRBV20-1 and TRBJ2-5; 9 nucleotides line up with TRBD2. The DNA end lines up better with TRBJ2-7; the J call may be wrong. The CDR3 runs 13 residues. CDR1 and CDR2 (germline): DFQATT, SNEGSKA (reference sequence).